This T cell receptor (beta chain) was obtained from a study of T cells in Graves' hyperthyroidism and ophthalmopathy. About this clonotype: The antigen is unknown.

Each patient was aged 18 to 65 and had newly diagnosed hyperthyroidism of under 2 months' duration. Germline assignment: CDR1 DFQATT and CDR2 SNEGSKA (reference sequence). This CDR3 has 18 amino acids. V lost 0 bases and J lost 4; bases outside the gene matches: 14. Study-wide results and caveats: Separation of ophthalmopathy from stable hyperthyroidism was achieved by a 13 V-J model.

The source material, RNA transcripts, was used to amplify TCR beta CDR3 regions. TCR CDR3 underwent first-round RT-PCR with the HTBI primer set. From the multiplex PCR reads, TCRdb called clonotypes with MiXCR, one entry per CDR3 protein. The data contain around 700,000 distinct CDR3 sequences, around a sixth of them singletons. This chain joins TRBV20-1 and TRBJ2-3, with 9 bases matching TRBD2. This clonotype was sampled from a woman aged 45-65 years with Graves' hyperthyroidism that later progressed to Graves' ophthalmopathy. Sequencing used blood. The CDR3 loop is CSARDFSFAGGHPDTQYF. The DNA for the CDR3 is TGCAGTGCTAGAGATTTTAGCTTCGCGGGGGGGCACCCAGATACGCAGTATTTT.